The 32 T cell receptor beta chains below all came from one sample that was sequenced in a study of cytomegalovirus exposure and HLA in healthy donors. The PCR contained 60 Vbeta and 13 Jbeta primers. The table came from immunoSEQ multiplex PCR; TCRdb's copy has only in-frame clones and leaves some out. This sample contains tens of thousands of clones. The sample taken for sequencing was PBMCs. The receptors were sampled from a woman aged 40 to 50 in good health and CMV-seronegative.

CDR3 region: CASSQDPRVANEKLFF. The CDR3 DNA sequence: TGTGCCAGCAGCCAAGATCCGAGGGTGGCTAATGAAAAACTGTTTTTT. The chain links TRBV4-2 to TRBJ1-4; D is ambiguous. Germline CDR1 and CDR2: LGHNA and YNFKEQ. Trimming left V 0 bases short and J 3 bases short, with 11 bases between. The CDR3 sequence is 16 residues long.

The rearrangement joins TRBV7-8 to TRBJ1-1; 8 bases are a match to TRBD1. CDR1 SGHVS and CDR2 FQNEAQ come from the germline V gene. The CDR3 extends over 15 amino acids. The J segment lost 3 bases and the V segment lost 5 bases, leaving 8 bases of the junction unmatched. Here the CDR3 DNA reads TGTGCCAGCAGCCTCGGACAGGGAGGGGACACTGAAGCTTTCTTT. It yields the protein CASSLGQGGDTEAFF.

In DNA form, the CDR3 reads TGTGCCAGCAGCGTAGGGGGCGGGAGGGGCGACGAGCAGTACTTC. This codes for CASSVGGGRGDEQYF. The V gene is TRBV9, the J gene TRBJ2-7; 9 bases fit TRBD2. V gave up 0 bases and J gave up 5 bases; unmatched junction bases: 6. Germline-derived CDR1 and CDR2 are SGDLS and YYNGEE. The CDR3 is made up of 15 amino acids. Based on the CDR3 plus reference TRBV9 and TRBJ2-7, the full variable domain is DSGVTQTPKHLITATGQRVTLRCSPRSGDLSVYWYQQSLDQGLQFLIQYYNGEERAKGNILERFSAQQFPDLHSELNLSSLELGDSALYFCASSVGGGRGDEQYFGPGTRLTVT.

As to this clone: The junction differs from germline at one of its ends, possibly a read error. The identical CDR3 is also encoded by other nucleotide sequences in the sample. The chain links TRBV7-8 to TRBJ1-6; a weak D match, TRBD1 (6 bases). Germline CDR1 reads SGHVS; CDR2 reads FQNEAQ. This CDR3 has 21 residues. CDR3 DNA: TGTGCCAGCAGCCACGTCGGAAGACAGGCTATGATAGCCGGATTTAATTCACCCCTACACTTT. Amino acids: CASSHVGRQAMIAGFNSPLHF.

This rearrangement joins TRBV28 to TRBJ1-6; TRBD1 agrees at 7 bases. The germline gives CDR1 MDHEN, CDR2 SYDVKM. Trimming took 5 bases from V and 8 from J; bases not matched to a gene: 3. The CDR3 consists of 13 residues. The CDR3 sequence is CASSEQGYSPLHF. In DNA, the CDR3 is TGTGCCAGCAGTGAACAGGGGTATTCACCCCTCCACTTT.

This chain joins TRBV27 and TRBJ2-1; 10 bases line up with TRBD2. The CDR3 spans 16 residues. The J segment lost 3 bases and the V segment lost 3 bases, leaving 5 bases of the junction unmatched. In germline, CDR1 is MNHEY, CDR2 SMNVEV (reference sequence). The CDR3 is CASSFDTSGVYNEQFF. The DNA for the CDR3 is TGTGCCAGCAGTTTCGATACTAGCGGGGTCTACAATGAGCAGTTCTTC.

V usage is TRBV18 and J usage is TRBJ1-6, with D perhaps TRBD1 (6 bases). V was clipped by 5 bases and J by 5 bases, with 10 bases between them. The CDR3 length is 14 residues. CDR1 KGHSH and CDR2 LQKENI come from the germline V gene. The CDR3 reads CASSGTGNNSPLHF. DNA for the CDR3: TGTGCCAGCTCAGGCACAGGGAATAATTCACCCCTCCACTTT.

The CDR3 nucleotides are TGTGCCAGCAGCCACTCTGGAAACACCATATATTTT. Its translation: CASSHSGNTIYF. V is TRBV7-9 and J is TRBJ1-3, with D unresolved. Per germline, CDR1 SEHNR and CDR2 FQNEAQ (reference sequence). CDR3 size: 12 residues. Deletions cut 5 bases from V and 0 bases from J, with 2 bases between.

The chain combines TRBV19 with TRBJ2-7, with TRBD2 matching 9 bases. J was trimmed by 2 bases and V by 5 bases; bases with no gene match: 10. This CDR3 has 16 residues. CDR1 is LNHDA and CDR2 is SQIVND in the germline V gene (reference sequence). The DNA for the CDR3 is TGTGCCAGTAGTCCTCGTGGGAGCGGGGGGACCTACGAGCAGTACTTC. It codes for CASSPRGSGGTYEQYF.

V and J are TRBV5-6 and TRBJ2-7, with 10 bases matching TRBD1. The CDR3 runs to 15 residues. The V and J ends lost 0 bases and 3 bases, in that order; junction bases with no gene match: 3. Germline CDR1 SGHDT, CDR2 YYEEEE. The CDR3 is CASSLVGTGVYEQYF. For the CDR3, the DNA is TGTGCCAGCAGCTTGGTGGGGACAGGGGTCTACGAGCAGTACTTC.

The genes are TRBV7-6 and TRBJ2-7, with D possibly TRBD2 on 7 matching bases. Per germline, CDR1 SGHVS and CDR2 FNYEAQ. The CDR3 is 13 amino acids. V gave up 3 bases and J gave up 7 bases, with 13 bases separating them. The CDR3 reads CASSLGGPGEQYF. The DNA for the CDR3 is TGTGCCAGCAGCTTGGGGGGGCCGGGGGAGCAGTACTTC.

The CDR3 loop is CAWSRKQGGGNTIYF. DNA of the CDR3: TGTGCCTGGAGTCGAAAACAGGGTGGTGGAAACACCATATATTTT. The rearrangement links TRBV30 to TRBJ1-3; TRBD1 is a possible D gene (6 bases). Germline V lookup: CDR1 GTSNPN, CDR2 SVGIG (reference sequence). Trimming removed 2 bases at V and 3 bases at J, with 14 bases between. This CDR3 has 15 amino acids.

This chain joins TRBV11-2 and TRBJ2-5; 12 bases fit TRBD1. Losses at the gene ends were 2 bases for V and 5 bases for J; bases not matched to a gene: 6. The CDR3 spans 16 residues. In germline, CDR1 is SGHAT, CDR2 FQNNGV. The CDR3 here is CASSLLGTGGAETQYF. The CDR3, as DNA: TGTGCCAGCAGCTTACTTGGGACAGGGGGCGCGGAGACCCAGTACTTC.

In DNA form, the CDR3 reads TGCGCCAGCAGCCAAGACCCCCCAACAGGGCTACCTGGAAACACCATATATTTT. It yields the protein CASSQDPPTGLPGNTIYF. The chain recombines TRBV4-3 with TRBJ1-3, with D possibly matching TRBD1 (6 bases). CDR1 is LGHNA and CDR2 is YSLEER in the germline V gene. This CDR3 spans 18 amino acids. V shed 0 bases and J shed 2 bases, with 17 bases lying between them.

DNA for the CDR3: TGTGCCAGCAGCTTAGGGGCGGGGAGCTCCTACGAGCAGTACTTC. Its protein is CASSLGAGSSYEQYF. The genes are TRBV7-2 and TRBJ2-7, with a weak D call TRBD2 (6 bases). CDR1 is SGHTA and CDR2 is FQGNSA in the germline V gene. V lost 1 base and J lost 0, with 10 bases in between. CDR3 length equals 15 residues.

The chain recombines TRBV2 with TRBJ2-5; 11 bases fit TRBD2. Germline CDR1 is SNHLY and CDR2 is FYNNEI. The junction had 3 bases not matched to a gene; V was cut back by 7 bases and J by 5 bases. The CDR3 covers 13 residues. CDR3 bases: TGTGCCAGCACTAGACTAGCGGGGGAGACCCAGTACTTC. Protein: CASTRLAGETQYF.

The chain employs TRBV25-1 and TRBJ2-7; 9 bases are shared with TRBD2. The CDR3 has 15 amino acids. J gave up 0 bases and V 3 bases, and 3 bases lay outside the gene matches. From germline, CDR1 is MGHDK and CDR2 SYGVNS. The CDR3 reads CASSDAGGYSYEQYF. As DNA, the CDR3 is TGTGCCAGCAGTGATGCGGGGGGGTACTCCTACGAGCAGTACTTC.

CDR3 residues: CASSFSSGGWGANVLTF. The CDR3 nucleotides are TGTGCCAGCAGTTTTTCCTCCGGAGGGTGGGGGGCCAACGTCCTGACTTTC. The V and J genes are TRBV28 and TRBJ2-6, with a possible D match to TRBD2 (6 bases). The germline gives CDR1 MDHEN, CDR2 SYDVKM. CDR3 length equals 17 residues. Trimming took off 3 bases at V and 4 bases at J, with 16 bases between the two ends.

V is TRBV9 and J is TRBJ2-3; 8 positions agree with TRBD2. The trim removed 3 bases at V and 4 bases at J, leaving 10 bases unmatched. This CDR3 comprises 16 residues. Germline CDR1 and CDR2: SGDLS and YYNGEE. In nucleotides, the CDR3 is TGTGCCAGCAGCGGCCCACTAGCGGCTGCGGCAGATACGCAGTATTTT. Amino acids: CASSGPLAAAADTQYF.

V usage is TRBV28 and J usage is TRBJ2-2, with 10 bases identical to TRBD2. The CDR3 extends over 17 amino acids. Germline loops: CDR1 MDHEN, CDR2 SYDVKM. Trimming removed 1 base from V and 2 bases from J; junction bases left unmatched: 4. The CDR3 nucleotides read TGTGCCAGCAGTTTATCCCTAGCGGGAGCAAACACCGGGGAGCTGTTTTTT. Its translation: CASSLSLAGANTGELFF.

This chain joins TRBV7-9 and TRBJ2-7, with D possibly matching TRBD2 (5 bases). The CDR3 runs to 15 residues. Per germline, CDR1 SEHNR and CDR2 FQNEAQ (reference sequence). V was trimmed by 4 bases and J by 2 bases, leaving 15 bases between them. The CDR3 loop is CASSSARVATYEQYF. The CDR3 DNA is TGTGCCAGCAGCTCCGCTCGGGTAGCGACCTACGAGCAGTACTTC.

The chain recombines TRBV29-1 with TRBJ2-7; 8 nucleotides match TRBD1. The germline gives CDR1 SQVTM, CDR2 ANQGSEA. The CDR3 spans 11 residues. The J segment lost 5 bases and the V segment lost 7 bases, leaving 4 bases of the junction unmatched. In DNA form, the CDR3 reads TGCAGCGCAGGACAGGGCCACGAGCAGTACTTC. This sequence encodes CSAGQGHEQYF.

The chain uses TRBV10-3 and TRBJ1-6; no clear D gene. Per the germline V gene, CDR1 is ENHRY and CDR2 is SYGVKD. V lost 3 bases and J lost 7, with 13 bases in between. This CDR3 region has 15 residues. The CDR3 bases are TGTGCCATCAGTGACGGACGGGGTCTAAATTCACCCCTCCACTTT. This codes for CAISDGRGLNSPLHF.

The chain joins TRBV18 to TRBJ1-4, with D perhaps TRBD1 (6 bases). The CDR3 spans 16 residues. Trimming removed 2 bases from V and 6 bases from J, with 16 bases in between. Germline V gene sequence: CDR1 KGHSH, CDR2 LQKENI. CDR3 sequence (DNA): TGTGCCAGCTCACCAGGACGGGGGGCTAAAGATGAAAAACTGTTTTTT. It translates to CASSPGRGAKDEKLFF.

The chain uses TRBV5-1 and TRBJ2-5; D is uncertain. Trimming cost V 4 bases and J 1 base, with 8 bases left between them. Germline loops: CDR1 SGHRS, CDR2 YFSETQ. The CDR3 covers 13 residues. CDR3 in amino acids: CASSNTAQETQYF. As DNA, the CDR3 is TGCGCCAGCAGCAACACAGCCCAAGAGACCCAGTACTTC.

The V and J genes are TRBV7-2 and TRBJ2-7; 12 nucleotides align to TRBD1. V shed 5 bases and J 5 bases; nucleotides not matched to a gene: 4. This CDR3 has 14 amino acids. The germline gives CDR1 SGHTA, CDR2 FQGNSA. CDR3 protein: CASSRDRGRNEQYF. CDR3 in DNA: TGTGCCAGCAGCCGGGACAGGGGGCGTAACGAGCAGTACTTC.

CDR3 nucleotide sequence: TGTGCCACCAGCAGATCGGTTATCAACCCAGAGGAGGGCTACACCTTC. Its protein product is CATSRSVINPEEGYTF. V is TRBV15 and J is TRBJ1-2, with D unclear. V was cut by 2 bases and J by 8 bases, with 21 bases left in between. Germline V gene data show CDR1 as LNHNV and CDR2 as YYDKDF (reference sequence). The length of the CDR3 is 16 residues.

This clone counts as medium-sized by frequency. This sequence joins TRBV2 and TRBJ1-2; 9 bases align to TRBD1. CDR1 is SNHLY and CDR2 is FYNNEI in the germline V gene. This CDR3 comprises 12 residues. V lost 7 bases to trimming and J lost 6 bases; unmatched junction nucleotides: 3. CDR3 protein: CASTGTGHGYTF. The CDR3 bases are TGTGCCAGCACCGGGACAGGGCATGGCTACACCTTC.

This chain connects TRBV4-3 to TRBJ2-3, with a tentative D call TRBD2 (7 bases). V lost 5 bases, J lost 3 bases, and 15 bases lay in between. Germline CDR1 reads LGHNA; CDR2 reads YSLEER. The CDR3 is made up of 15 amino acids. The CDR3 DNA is TGCGCCAGCAGCTCGAGCCGGGGGGCGACAGATACGCAGTATTTT. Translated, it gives CASSSSRGATDTQYF.

CDR3 sequence reads: CASSDERDQPQHF. Written as DNA, the CDR3 is TGTGCCAGCAGTGACGAGAGGGATCAGCCCCAGCATTTT. The V call is TRBV2, the J call TRBJ1-5; D remains unclear. Germline CDR1 reads SNHLY; CDR2 reads FYNNEI. V was clipped by 3 bases and J by 5 bases, with 8 bases between them. The CDR3 is 13 amino acids.

In nucleotides, the CDR3 is TGTGCCAGCAGTTCCACTCCCGCTAACTATGGCTACACCTTC. Amino acids: CASSSTPANYGYTF. V is TRBV6-5 and J is TRBJ1-2; D is ambiguous. Trimming took off 4 bases at V and 0 bases at J, with 9 bases between the two ends. CDR1 and CDR2 (germline): MNHEY, SVGAGI. The CDR3 sequence is 14 residues long.

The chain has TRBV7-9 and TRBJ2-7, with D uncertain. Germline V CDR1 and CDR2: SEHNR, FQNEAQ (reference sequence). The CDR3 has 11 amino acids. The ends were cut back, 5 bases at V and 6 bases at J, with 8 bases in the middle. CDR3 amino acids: CASSPYPEQYF. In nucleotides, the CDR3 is TGTGCCAGCAGCCCCTATCCCGAGCAGTACTTC. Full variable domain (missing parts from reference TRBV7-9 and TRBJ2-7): DTGVSQNPRHKITKRGQNVTFRCDPISEHNRLYWYRQTLGQGPEFLTYFQNEAQLEKSRLLSDRFSAERPKGSFSTLEIQRTEQGDSAMYLCASSPYPEQYFGPGTRLTVT.